This T cell receptor (beta chain) was captured in a study of Ad26.COV2.S vaccination and SARS-CoV-2 variants. Stated treatment: some 20 received Ad26.COV2.S at low or high dose, single or two shots; several received placebo; per-sample allocation not given. On day 63 after the first injection, vaccine and placebo recipients gave samples. Based in Boston, the donor was an adult of 18-55 years. Clones were sequenced by immunoSEQ multiplex PCR, and TCRdb holds only the in-frame ones, with some missing. In the table there are about 480,000 clones, roughly 85% of which are singletons. Trimming took off 4 bases at V and 2 bases at J, with 12 bases between the two ends. Germline V gives CDR1 LNHDA, CDR2 SQIVND (reference sequence). The CDR3 consists of 14 residues. This clone turned up a few times.

The rearrangement uses TRBV19 and TRBJ2-7, with D maybe TRBD1 (6 bases). The sequence was obtained from a person aged 18-60 years who received the Ad26.COV2.S COVID-19 vaccine or a placebo. This sample comprised peripheral blood, obtained in a trial of Ad26.COV2.S vaccine versus placebo. The CDR3 sequence: CASSRTAQTYEQYF. As DNA, the CDR3 is TGTGCCAGTAGTAGGACAGCTCAGACCTACGAGCAGTACTTC.